What follows are 22 T cell receptor beta chains derived from one specimen sequenced in a study of PD-L1 blockade in urothelial cancer. The method was immunoSEQ multiplex PCR; TCRdb's version includes in-frame clones alone and lacks a portion of them. The data contain 35,000 to 40,000 clones, around four fifths of them seen just once; the ten biggest clones take up over 12%. Stated time point: pretreatment peripheral blood. The sequencing used PBMCs, collected around atezolizumab (anti-PD-L1) treatment. These receptors were obtained from a man at least 80 years old with urothelial cancer.

This clone occurred once. The chain combines TRBV6-1 with TRBJ2-7, with TRBD2 matching 9 bases. The V gene end was trimmed by 1 base and the J gene end by 2 bases; junction bases not matched to a gene: 3. This CDR3 spans 15 amino acids. Germline V gene data show CDR1 as MNHNS and CDR2 as SASEGT. The CDR3: CASSEERLAAYEQYF. CDR3 in DNA: TGTGCCAGCAGTGAAGAGAGACTAGCGGCCTACGAGCAGTACTTC.

V usage is TRBV6-5 and J usage is TRBJ2-3; D possibly corresponds to TRBD1 (5 bases). CDR3 length: 13 residues. CDR1 MNHEY and CDR2 SVGAGI come from the germline V gene. The V gene lost 2 bases and the J gene lost 5 bases, with 8 bases spanning the gap. The CDR3 region has the DNA TGTGCCAGCAGTTACGGACATGGAGATACGCAGTATTTT. Protein: CASSYGHGDTQYF.

CDR3 in DNA: TGTGCCAGCAGCCCTAGCGGGAGAGCCGAGCAGTACTTC. This sequence encodes CASSPSGRAEQYF. This rearrangement joins TRBV7-7 to TRBJ2-7; 10 positions match TRBD2. The CDR3 sequence is 13 residues long. With 5 bases clipped from V and 6 bases from J, the junction kept 4 bases outside the gene matches. CDR1 is SSHAT and CDR2 is FNYEAQ in the germline V gene (reference sequence).

The chain carries TRBV5-5 and TRBJ2-5; 10 nucleotides align to TRBD2. Germline assignment: CDR1 SGHKS and CDR2 YYEKEE (reference sequence). Trimming cost V 3 bases and J 1 base; bases outside gene matches: 6. The CDR3 runs 16 residues. The CDR3 DNA is TGTGCCAGCAGCTCGGGACTAGCGTTCAGCCAAGAGACCCAGTACTTC. Protein sequence: CASSSGLAFSQETQYF.

This chain uses TRBV6-5 with TRBJ1-2; TRBD1 might be the D (5 bases). Germline CDR1 MNHEY, CDR2 SVGAGI. This CDR3 has 14 residues. With 0 bases removed from V and 4 bases from J, the gap between germline ends came to 9 bases. The CDR3 DNA is TGTGCCAGCAGTTACTCGGGCGGGGGCTATGGCTACACCTTC. Its protein product is CASSYSGGGYGYTF.

The rearrangement uses TRBV27 and TRBJ1-1, with 7 bases lining up with TRBD1. Germline V gives CDR1 MNHEY, CDR2 SMNVEV (reference sequence). The J segment lost 4 bases and the V segment lost 6 bases, leaving 8 bases of the junction unmatched. CDR3 length: 14 amino acids. The CDR3 loop reads CASRAQGRPTEAFF. The DNA for the CDR3 is TGTGCCAGCAGGGCACAGGGGCGCCCCACTGAAGCTTTCTTT.

This rearrangement joins TRBV4-3 to TRBJ2-1, with 15 bases matching TRBD2. Trimming removed 3 bases from V and 7 bases from J; junction bases left unmatched: 7. This CDR3 is 17 amino acids long. In germline, CDR1 is LGHNA, CDR2 YSLEER. This chain's CDR3 is CASSHPGLAGGGNEQFF. The CDR3, as DNA: TGCGCCAGCAGCCATCCGGGACTAGCGGGAGGTGGGAATGAGCAGTTCTTC.

V usage is TRBV7-9 and J usage is TRBJ1-2; D is unclear. The germline CDR1 and CDR2 sequences are SEHNR and FQNEAQ (reference sequence). V dropped 2 bases and J dropped 0 bases, with 10 bases sitting between them. The CDR3 covers 15 residues. The CDR3 DNA reads TGTGCCAGCAGCTTATTGGAGAAGTCTAACTATGGCTACACCTTC. This sequence encodes CASSLLEKSNYGYTF.

This clone was seen a few times. The rearrangement links TRBV11-2 to TRBJ2-1, with D maybe TRBD1 (6 bases). The CDR3 extends over 16 amino acids. Germline lookup yields CDR1 SGHAT and CDR2 FQNNGV. Trimming removed 1 base at V and 9 bases at J, with 19 bases between. CDR3 in DNA: TGTGCCAGCAGCTTAGCTGGAACTACAGGGAGCGGTGAGCAGTTCTTC. It yields the protein CASSLAGTTGSGEQFF. Full variable domain (rest looked up from reference TRBV11-2 and TRBJ2-1): EAGVAQSPRYKIIEKRQSVAFWCNPISGHATLYWYQQILGQGPKLLIQFQNNGVVDDSQLPKDRFSAERLKGVDSTLKIQPAKLEDSAVYLCASSLAGTTGSGEQFFGPGTRLTVL.

This clone was observed once. The chain has TRBV27 and TRBJ2-3; TRBD1 agrees at 9 bases. The germline gives CDR1 MNHEY, CDR2 SMNVEV (reference sequence). The CDR3 sequence is 14 residues long. The V gene end was trimmed by 6 bases and the J gene end by 4 bases; junction bases not matched to a gene: 5. CDR3 amino acids: CASRDRDRADTQYF. CDR3 sequence (DNA): TGTGCCAGCAGGGACCGGGACAGGGCAGATACGCAGTATTTT.

This clone appeared a few times. The J gene is TRBJ2-7, the V gene TRBV19; 14 bases match TRBD2. Germline V gene lookup returns CDR1 LNHDA and CDR2 SQIVND (reference sequence). The trim removed 4 bases at V and 7 bases at J, leaving 6 bases unmatched. The CDR3 is 15 residues long. CDR3 sequence: CASSSQGLAGGEQYF. CDR3 DNA: TGTGCCAGTAGTAGCCAAGGACTAGCGGGAGGAGAGCAGTACTTC.

The gene calls are TRBV6-1 and TRBJ1-2; D is possibly TRBD1 (6 bases). Trimming shortened V by 6 bases and J by 9 bases, and 23 bases separated the two germline ends. Germline loops: CDR1 MNHNS, CDR2 SASEGT. This CDR3 contains 15 residues. CDR3 sequence: CASRRGLGDTASYTF. CDR3 nucleotides: TGTGCCAGCAGGAGGGGGTTAGGGGACACCGCCAGCTACACCTTC.

This sequence joins TRBV5-6 and TRBJ2-7; 7 bases are a match to TRBD1. Looked up from germline, CDR1 is SGHDT and CDR2 is YYEEEE. This CDR3 is built from 13 residues. Germline trimming cut 9 bases from V and 0 bases from J; bases unmatched to any gene: 6. The CDR3 nucleotides are TGTGCCACCGGCCAGGGGGTCTCCTACGAGCAGTACTTC. Its translation: CATGQGVSYEQYF.

The chain recombines TRBV2 with TRBJ2-1, with 8 bases that match TRBD1. Germline loops: CDR1 SNHLY, CDR2 FYNNEI. The length of the CDR3 is 12 residues. Unmatched junction bases numbered 6, after V lost 8 bases and J lost 9 bases. In DNA, the CDR3 is TGTGCCAGCGTTAGTGACAGGGGTGAGCAGTTCTTC. It is translated as CASVSDRGEQFF.

In its sample, this clone was seen once. This chain links TRBV11-3 with TRBJ1-1, with TRBD1 matching over 9 bases. After removal of 5 bases from V and 8 bases from J, the junction contained 21 bases not matched to a gene. This CDR3 has 18 residues. Germline V gives CDR1 SGHNT, CDR2 YENEEA. The CDR3 reads CASSPPLRDRVLRGEAFF. In nucleotides, the CDR3 is TGTGCCAGCAGCCCCCCCCTCCGGGACAGGGTTTTAAGAGGGGAAGCTTTCTTT. Filled out from reference TRBV11-3 and TRBJ1-1, the complete variable domain reads EAGVVQSPRYKIIEKKQPVAFWCNPISGHNTLYWYLQNLGQGPELLIRYENEEAVDDSQLPKDRFSAERLKGVDSTLKIQPAELGDSAVYLCASSPPLRDRVLRGEAFFGQGTRLTVV.

J is TRBJ1-6 and V is TRBV28; D not resolved. V was cut by 6 bases and J by 15 bases, with 15 bases left in between. There are 12 residues in the CDR3. CDR1 and CDR2 from the germline V gene are MDHEN and SYDVKM. The CDR3 loop reads CASSSAGGLLHF. In DNA form, the CDR3 reads TGTGCCAGCAGCTCAGCCGGAGGCCTCCTCCACTTT.

This clone appeared once. The CDR3 DNA is TGTGCCAGCAGCGCCCGGGAGCGGGAGTTCGACAATGAGCAGTTCTTC. Amino acid sequence: CASSAREREFDNEQFF. The genes are TRBV9 and TRBJ2-1, with TRBD2 matching 8 bases. CDR3 length equals 16 residues. V gave up 3 bases and J gave up 5 bases; unmatched junction bases: 10. Germline CDR1 reads SGDLS; CDR2 reads YYNGEE.

V and J are TRBV2 and TRBJ1-2; D unresolved. CDR1 is SNHLY, CDR2 FYNNEI, per germline. The CDR3 extends over 12 amino acids. Trimming cost V 4 bases and J 5 bases, with 8 bases left between them. The CDR3 sequence is CASSAQLYGYTF. CDR3 nucleotide sequence: TGTGCCAGCAGTGCACAGTTATATGGCTACACCTTC.

The chain is built from TRBV5-1 and TRBJ2-1, with 9 bases fitting TRBD1. The CDR3 runs 16 residues. The V and J ends lost 3 bases and 0 bases, in that order; junction bases with no gene match: 4. In germline, CDR1 is SGHRS, CDR2 YFSETQ. CDR3 in DNA: TGCGCCAGCAGCTGGACAGGGGTAAGCTCCTACAATGAGCAGTTCTTC. This gives the protein CASSWTGVSSYNEQFF.

The genes are TRBV4-3 and TRBJ2-1, with 10 bases identical to TRBD2. CDR1 is LGHNA, CDR2 YSLEER, per germline. This CDR3 region has 14 residues. V was pared by 1 base and J by 7 bases, with 1 base of the junction left unmatched. CDR3 sequence (DNA): TGCGCCAGCAGCCAAGGACTAGCGGGTAATGAGCAGTTCTTC. It yields the protein CASSQGLAGNEQFF.

The chain is built from TRBV18 and TRBJ2-3; TRBD2 matches at 9 bases. This CDR3 is 16 amino acids long. The germline V gene has CDR1 KGHSH and CDR2 LQKENI. The trim removed 1 base at V and 2 bases at J, leaving 4 bases unmatched. CDR3 nucleotides: TGTGCCAGCTCACCACTACTAGCGGGTAACACAGATACGCAGTATTTT. The encoded protein is CASSPLLAGNTDTQYF.

The chain recombines TRBV5-1 with TRBJ2-1; 10 bases align to TRBD2. Germline V gives CDR1 SGHRS, CDR2 YFSETQ. V was clipped by 2 bases and J by 9 bases; unmatched bases: 5. There are 14 residues in the CDR3. Here the CDR3 DNA reads TGCGCCAGCAGCTTTGCGCTAGCGGGAGTTGAGCAGTTCTTC. It codes for CASSFALAGVEQFF. Looking up the rest from reference TRBV5-1 and TRBJ2-1 gives the full variable domain: KAGVTQTPRYLIKTRGQQVTLSCSPISGHRSVSWYQQTPGQGLQFLFEYFSETQRNKGNFPGRFSGRQFSNSRSEMNVSTLELGDSALYLCASSFALAGVEQFFGPGTRLTVL.